This T cell receptor (beta chain) is from a study of T-cell reconstitution after alpha-beta-depleted transplantation in children. CDR1 and CDR2 (germline): MNHEY, SVGEGT. The CDR3 is 12 amino acids. V was cut by 8 bases and J by 1 base, with 9 bases left in between. Construction of the TCRbeta library involved unique molecular identifiers. One entry per CDR3 protein results from TCRdb running MiXCR on the PCR reads. The sample gives over 200,000 distinct CDR3 sequences, approximately 10% of which show up once; roughly 6.2% is in the top ten. This chain connects TRBV6-2 or TRBV6-3 to TRBJ2-7; D gene unclear. The starting material was PBMCs from the stem cell graft donor, obtained from the stem cell graft. This sequence originates from a human donor who donated a stem cell graft to a child with acute lymphoblastic leukemia. The CDR3 nucleotides are TGTGCCAGCCGAAATCAGTCCTACGAGCAGTACTTC. This translates into CASRNQSYEQYF.